This passage covers 17 T cell receptor beta chains from one sample sequenced in a study of T cell changes during pregnancy in multiple sclerosis. TCRdb keeps only in-frame clones here, not all; method: immunoSEQ multiplex PCR. Altogether fewer than 50,000 clones are present, approximately 91% being singletons, with the ten largest covering around 0.6%. The source material was CD4+ T cells from peripheral blood mononuclear cells, sampled in the first trimester of pregnancy. The origin of the receptors is a female donor with multiple sclerosis, enrolled in a pregnancy study.

The chain has TRBV4-1 and TRBJ2-3, with D perhaps TRBD2 (5 bases). Trimming shortened V by 0 bases and J by 2 bases, and 15 bases separated the two germline ends. Germline V lookup: CDR1 MGHRA, CDR2 YSYEKL. This CDR3 is built from 17 residues. The CDR3 spells CASSQDRKRSYTDTQYF. The CDR3, as DNA: TGCGCCAGCAGCCAAGATCGAAAGCGGAGTTACACAGATACGCAGTATTTT.

The chain is built from TRBV7-2 and TRBJ1-5; D call uncertain. V dropped 1 base and J dropped 7 bases, with 11 bases sitting between them. This CDR3 is built from 14 residues. Germline loops: CDR1 SGHTA, CDR2 FQGNSA. The CDR3 protein is CASSLEALGQPQHF. The CDR3 DNA follows: TGTGCCAGCAGCTTAGAGGCGCTCGGGCAGCCCCAGCATTTT.

J is TRBJ1-3 and V is TRBV5-4; weak D call: TRBD1 (6 bases). Germline CDR1 reads SGHNT; CDR2 reads YYREEE (reference sequence). V was clipped by 4 bases and J by 7 bases, with 15 bases between them. The CDR3 loop spans 14 amino acids. CDR3 nucleotide sequence: TGTGCCAGCAGCCCTCGGGACACGCTTAACACCATATATTTT. It encodes CASSPRDTLNTIYF.

This sequence joins TRBV2 and TRBJ2-7, with D perhaps matching TRBD2 (5 bases). CDR1 is SNHLY and CDR2 is FYNNEI in the germline V gene. V gave up 0 bases and J gave up 3 bases, with 9 bases separating them. CDR3 length: 14 amino acids. CDR3 residues: CASSEAVLGYEQYF. CDR3 coding DNA: TGTGCCAGCAGTGAAGCGGTACTAGGCTACGAGCAGTACTTC. The full variable domain, rest sourced from reference TRBV2 and TRBJ2-7, is EPEVTQTPSHQVTQMGQEVILRCVPISNHLYFYWYRQILGQKVEFLVSFYNNEISEKSEIFDDQFSVERPDGSNFTLKIRSTKLEDSAMYFCASSEAVLGYEQYFGPGTRLTVT.

V and J are TRBV11-3 and TRBJ1-2, with D possibly being TRBD1 (6 bases). V was clipped by 10 bases and J by 0 bases, with 12 bases between them. This CDR3 region has 13 residues. Germline loops: CDR1 SGHNT, CDR2 YENEEA. The CDR3 loop reads CATREGANYGYTF. The CDR3 region has the DNA TGTGCCACCCGAGAGGGGGCTAACTATGGCTACACCTTC.

The chain is built from TRBV7-3 and TRBJ2-1; possibly TRBD1 for D (5 bases). The CDR3 spans 17 residues. V was shortened by 2 bases and J by 1 base, with 15 bases between the two germline ends. CDR1 and CDR2 (germline): SGHTA, FQGTGA. The CDR3 reads CASSLWAATVSYNEQFF. For the CDR3, the DNA is TGTGCCAGCAGCTTATGGGCCGCGACAGTTTCCTACAATGAGCAGTTCTTC.

The gene calls are TRBV2 and TRBJ2-2; 10 bases map to TRBD1. Unmatched junction bases numbered 2, after V lost 4 bases and J lost 3 bases. The CDR3 has 15 residues. Germline-derived CDR1 and CDR2 are SNHLY and FYNNEI. CDR3 amino acids: CASSGQGADTGELFF. CDR3 coding DNA: TGTGCCAGCAGTGGACAGGGGGCCGACACCGGGGAGCTGTTTTTT.

This chain joins TRBV30 and TRBJ1-5, with a weak D call TRBD1 (5 bases). The CDR3 covers 14 residues. Trimming removed 5 bases from V and 2 bases from J, with 13 bases in between. Germline loops: CDR1 GTSNPN, CDR2 SVGIG (reference sequence). Here the CDR3 reads CAWAAGMGNQPQHF. The CDR3, as DNA: TGTGCCTGGGCTGCAGGGATGGGCAATCAGCCCCAGCATTTT.

The rearrangement uses TRBV9 and TRBJ1-4, with unresolved D. The CDR3 consists of 15 residues. Germline V gene sequence: CDR1 SGDLS, CDR2 YYNGEE. Deletions cut 4 bases from V and 3 bases from J, with 13 bases between. The CDR3 DNA is TGTGCCAGCAGCCCGGGAGTGGGCTCTAATGAAAAACTGTTTTTT. Translation: CASSPGVGSNEKLFF.

The chain carries TRBV9 and TRBJ2-3; D is unclear. V was cut by 3 bases and J by 5 bases, with 4 bases left in between. CDR1 SGDLS and CDR2 YYNGEE come from the germline V gene. The length of the CDR3 is 11 residues. For the CDR3, the DNA is TGTGCCAGCAGCGGACAAGATACGCAGTATTTT. Its protein is CASSGQDTQYF.

The V gene is TRBV7-8, the J gene TRBJ2-5; 8 positions match TRBD2. The germline V gene encodes CDR1 SGHVS and CDR2 FQNEAQ. The J segment lost 5 bases and the V segment lost 3 bases, leaving 5 bases of the junction unmatched. There are 14 residues in the CDR3. As DNA, the CDR3 is TGTGCCAGCAGCTTTCAGTCGGGGGGGGAGACCCAGTACTTC. It codes for CASSFQSGGETQYF.

V is TRBV19 and J is TRBJ2-6, with D possibly TRBD1 on 6 matching bases. The CDR3 covers 17 residues. V was trimmed by 8 bases and J by 0 bases, leaving 17 bases between them. Germline lookup yields CDR1 LNHDA and CDR2 SQIVND (reference sequence). CDR3 sequence (DNA): TGTGCCAGTCGACAGGTCTTGGGGAGCTCTGGGGCCAACGTCCTGACTTTC. This codes for CASRQVLGSSGANVLTF.

This clone came up a few times. The rearrangement joins TRBV9 to TRBJ2-2, with D perhaps matching TRBD1 (6 bases). The CDR3 spans 15 residues. Germline V gene sequence: CDR1 SGDLS, CDR2 YYNGEE. V gave up 4 bases and J gave up 4 bases, with 14 bases separating them. Written as DNA, the CDR3 is TGTGCCAGCAGCAGGGGGTCAAGTGGCACCGGGGAGCTGTTTTTT. Translation: CASSRGSSGTGELFF.

The rearrangement uses TRBV6-1 and TRBJ1-1, with 7 nucleotides matching TRBD1. The CDR3 extends over 14 amino acids. Trimming removed 3 bases from V and 1 base from J; junction bases left unmatched: 2. CDR1 and CDR2 (germline): MNHNS, SASEGT. The CDR3: CASSDRTGNTEAFF. The CDR3 DNA sequence: TGTGCCAGCAGTGACCGGACAGGGAACACTGAAGCTTTCTTT.

This rearrangement joins TRBV19 to TRBJ1-5, with 7 bases that match TRBD1. V lost 5 bases to trimming and J lost 0 bases; unmatched junction nucleotides: 10. The CDR3 runs 17 residues. Germline V gene lookup returns CDR1 LNHDA and CDR2 SQIVND (reference sequence). CDR3 in amino acids: CASSPWTGTVSNQPQHF. In nucleotides, the CDR3 is TGTGCCAGTAGTCCATGGACAGGAACCGTTAGCAATCAGCCCCAGCATTTT.

The rearrangement links TRBV5-1 to TRBJ2-5; D perhaps matches TRBD1 (6 bases). The CDR3 length is 14 residues. Looked up from germline, CDR1 is SGHRS and CDR2 is YFSETQ. The ends were cut back, 0 bases at V and 4 bases at J, with 10 bases in the middle. CDR3 nucleotide sequence: TGCGCCAGCAGCTTGGTAGTAGGGGGAGAGACCCAGTACTTC. It specifies CASSLVVGGETQYF.

The V call is TRBV2, the J call TRBJ2-2; the match to TRBD2 covers 12 bases. Germline CDR1 SNHLY, CDR2 FYNNEI. This CDR3 contains 18 residues. J lost 0 bases, V lost 4 bases, and 6 bases had no gene match. The CDR3, as DNA: TGTGCCAGCAGTGGGCTAGCGGGAGGGCTCGCGAACACCGGGGAGCTGTTTTTT. It specifies CASSGLAGGLANTGELFF.